The rows below give T cell receptor beta chains drawn from one sample of a study of blood T cell repertoires in COVID-19. Generated by immunoSEQ multiplex PCR, the TCRdb table keeps only in-frame clones and is missing some. This table holds 200,000 to 250,000 clones, 88% found once. Sequenced sample: PBMCs or T cells enriched from blood (not recorded which). These receptors came from a woman younger than 45 who had recovered from COVID-19. The CDR3 runs from the conserved cysteine through the conserved F or W. D genes are given only for firm matches. Clone size is not always given. Where it is, it says once, few, many or a class for expanded clones.

d_gene	v_gene	j_gene	abundance	CDR3nt	CDR3aa
TRBD2	TRBV6-5	TRBJ2-5	-	TGTGCCACCCAGGGGTCGGGGGGGAGGCAAGAGACCCAGTACTTC	CATQGSGGRQETQYF
TRBD1	TRBV29-1	TRBJ1-4	-	TGCAGCGTTGAACCCCTAGACAGGGCAAATGAAAAACTGTTTTTT	CSVEPLDRANEKLFF
-	TRBV18	TRBJ2-3	-	TGTGCCAGCACCTCTACCGCCCCTAGCACAGATACGCAGTATTTT	CASTSTAPSTDTQYF
TRBD1	TRBV7-2	TRBJ1-3	few	TGTGCCAGCAGCCCCACGACCAGGGGGGACACCATATATTTT	CASSPTTRGDTIYF
-	TRBV7-3	TRBJ1-2	-	TGTGCCAGCAGCTTAAATCCGGACTATGGCTACACCTTC	CASSLNPDYGYTF
-	TRBV6-4	TRBJ1-5	many	TGTGCCAGCAGCTACCAGGGTTTCAACCAGCCCCAGCATTTT	CASSYQGFNQPQHF
-	TRBV7-8	TRBJ1-3	-	TGTGCCAGCAGCTCTATTCTCCCGGGAACGGTAATCTCTGGAAACACCATATATTTT	CASSSILPGTVISGNTIYF
TRBD1	TRBV24-1	TRBJ2-2	-	TGTGCCACCAGTGATTCGGGACAGGGGGGTCACGGGGAGCTGTTTTTT	CATSDSGQGGHGELFF
-	TRBV3-1/TRBV3-2	TRBJ1-3	-	TGTGCCAGCAGCTCCCGGACAGAGATTGAAAGCGACGGAAACACCATATATTTT	CASSSRTEIESDGNTIYF
-	TRBV27	TRBJ1-1	-	TGTGCCAGCACGGGAGATATGAACACTGAAGCTTTCTTT	CASTGDMNTEAFF
-	TRBV2	TRBJ2-5	-	TGTGCCAGCAGTCTGACAAGGCAAGAGACCCAGTACTTC	CASSLTRQETQYF
-	TRBV5-1	TRBJ2-1	-	TGCGCCAGCAGCTCAGTAAAGGACGGGGGTGAGCAGTTCTTC	CASSSVKDGGEQFF
-	TRBV9	TRBJ2-2	-	TGTGCCAGCAGCGGGGACAGGGAGCTGTTTTTT	CASSGDRELFF
TRBD2	TRBV5-1	TRBJ2-1	-	TGCGCCAGCTCCATACTAGGACTAGCGGGGGGGCCGTCCTACAATGAGCAGTTCTTC	CASSILGLAGGPSYNEQFF
TRBD1	TRBV11-2	TRBJ1-2	-	TGTGCCAGCACCGTACAGGGGGGGTTTAATGGCTACACCTTC	CASTVQGGFNGYTF
-	TRBV3-1/TRBV3-2	TRBJ1-1	many	TGTGCCAGCAGTAAACAGGGAAACACTGAAGCTTTCTTT	CASSKQGNTEAFF
TRBD1	TRBV5-4	TRBJ2-7	-	TGTGCCAGCAGCCCTATACAGGGGGCAAGATTCTACGAGCAGTACTTC	CASSPIQGARFYEQYF
-	TRBV7-8	TRBJ1-6	-	TGTGCCAGCAGCTTACAATTCGGGAATTCACCCCTCCACTTT	CASSLQFGNSPLHF
-	TRBV5-1	TRBJ2-1	-	TGCGCCAGCAGTCTACATGGAGAAGAGGGTCGGAATGAGCAGTTCTTC	CASSLHGEEGRNEQFF
-	TRBV7-9	TRBJ1-2	-	TGTGCCAGCAGCTTAAGTCAGGGTAACTATGGCTACACCTTC	CASSLSQGNYGYTF
TRBD1	TRBV7-9	TRBJ1-1	-	TGTGCCAGCAGCTTAGCACGGGGACAGGTGAACACTGAAGCTTTCTTT	CASSLARGQVNTEAFF
TRBD1	TRBV4-1	TRBJ1-2	-	TGCGCCAGCAGCCAAGAAGGGGTGAGGGGGCGGGATACTAACTATGGCTACACCTTC	CASSQEGVRGRDTNYGYTF
TRBD2	TRBV6-5	TRBJ2-3	-	TGTGCCAGCAGTTACGTGACTAGCGGCACAGATACGCAGTATTTT	CASSYVTSGTDTQYF
TRBD1	TRBV27	TRBJ1-1	-	TGTGCCAGATTAAGAGACAGGGGGAAAGGGAACACTGAAGCTTTCTTT	CARLRDRGKGNTEAFF
-	TRBV4-2	TRBJ1-5	-	TGTGCCAGCAGTGGGACAAATAGCAATCAGCCCCAGCATTTT	CASSGTNSNQPQHF
-	TRBV23-1	TRBJ1-1	once	TGCGCCAGCAGTCTCCGCCAGGTCAACACTGAAGCTTTCTTT	CASSLRQVNTEAFF
-	TRBV5-1	TRBJ1-1	-	TGCGCCAGCAGCGGACGGGGGTACACTGAAGCTTTCTTT	CASSGRGYTEAFF
-	TRBV7-9	TRBJ1-1	-	TGTGCCAGCAGCTTAGGCGGGGTGAACACTGAAGCTTTCTTT	CASSLGGVNTEAFF
TRBD2	TRBV19	TRBJ2-7	few	TGTGCCAGTAGTACCCTCGGCGGGGGCTACGAGCAGTACTTC	CASSTLGGGYEQYF
TRBD1	TRBV19	TRBJ2-1	-	TGTGCCAGTGGATTGACAGGGGGCGCGTACAATGAGCAGTTCTTC	CASGLTGGAYNEQFF
-	TRBV6-5	TRBJ1-2	-	TGTGCCAGCAGTCTTGACAGGATCTATGGCTACACCTTC	CASSLDRIYGYTF
TRBD1	TRBV4-2	TRBJ2-3	-	TGTGCCAGCAGCTCGCAAACCCGACAGGGGACAGATACGCAGTATTTT	CASSSQTRQGTDTQYF
TRBD2	TRBV4-1	TRBJ2-7	-	TGCGCCAGCAGCCAGGCACCGGGACTAGAGAGATCTGTTTCCTACGAGCAGTACTTC	CASSQAPGLERSVSYEQYF
TRBD1	TRBV4-3	TRBJ2-5	-	TGCGCCAGCAGCCAAGATTTGACAGGGGGTAGGGAGACCCAGTACTTC	CASSQDLTGGRETQYF
-	TRBV5-3	TRBJ2-7	-	TGTGCCAGAAGCATATACGAGCAGTACTTC	CARSIYEQYF
-	TRBV4-1	TRBJ2-5	-	TGCGCCAGCAGCCAAGAATTCAGGGCAATGGAGACCCAGTACTTC	CASSQEFRAMETQYF
-	TRBV24-1	TRBJ2-3	-	TGTGCCACCAGTGATTCCAGAGGCCCTAGCGCCCTTCACTATTTT	CATSDSRGPSALHYF
-	TRBV25-1	TRBJ1-1	-	TGTGCCAGCAGTGAAAGCTACACTGAAGCTTTCTTT	CASSESYTEAFF
TRBD2	TRBV7-3	TRBJ2-3	-	TGTGCCAGCAGCCTACCTTTGGGAGCGGGGATGGATACGCAGTATTTT	CASSLPLGAGMDTQYF
-	TRBV19	TRBJ1-2	-	TGTGCCAGTAGTGCCACGGGACACTTCGGAGGTGGCTACACCTTC	CASSATGHFGGGYTF
TRBD1	TRBV4-1	TRBJ2-3	once	TGCGCCAGCAGCCAAACCGGGACAGGGGGAACAGATACGCAGTATTTT	CASSQTGTGGTDTQYF
-	TRBV3-1/TRBV3-2	TRBJ2-1	-	TGTGCCAGCAGCCACTTGAACAGTAATGAGCAGTTCTTC	CASSHLNSNEQFF
-	TRBV12-3/TRBV12-4	TRBJ2-5	-	TGTGCCAGCAGTTTGGCGGGCCGGGAGACCCAGTACTTC	CASSLAGRETQYF
TRBD1	TRBV4-3	TRBJ1-2	-	TGCGCCAGCAGCCTCTCTCGGGGACAGGAGACCTATGGCTACACCTTC	CASSLSRGQETYGYTF
-	TRBV19	TRBJ2-2	-	TGTGCCAGTAGTAAAAACAGTGGCACCGGGGAGCTGTTTTTT	CASSKNSGTGELFF